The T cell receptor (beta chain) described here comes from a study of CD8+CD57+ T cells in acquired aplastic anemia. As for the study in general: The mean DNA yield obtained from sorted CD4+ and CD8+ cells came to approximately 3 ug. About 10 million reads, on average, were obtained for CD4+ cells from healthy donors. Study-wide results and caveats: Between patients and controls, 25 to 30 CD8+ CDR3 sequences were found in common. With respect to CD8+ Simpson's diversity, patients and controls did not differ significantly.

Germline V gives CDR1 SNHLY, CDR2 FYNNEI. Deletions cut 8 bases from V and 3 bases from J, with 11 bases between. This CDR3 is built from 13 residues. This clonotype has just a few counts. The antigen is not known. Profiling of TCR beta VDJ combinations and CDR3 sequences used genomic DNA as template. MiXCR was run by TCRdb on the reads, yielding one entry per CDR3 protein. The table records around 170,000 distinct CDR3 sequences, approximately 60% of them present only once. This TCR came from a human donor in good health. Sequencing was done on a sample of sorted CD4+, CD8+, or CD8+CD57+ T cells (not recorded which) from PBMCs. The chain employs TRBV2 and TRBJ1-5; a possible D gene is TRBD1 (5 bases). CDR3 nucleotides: TGTGCCAGCGGAACAGGTTTCAATCAGCCCCAGCATTTT. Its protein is CASGTGFNQPQHF.